This T cell receptor beta chain was sequenced during a study of shared clonotypes between healthy human individuals. The study used about 90 million PBMCs per unsorted sample for genomic DNA. Points on this clone: Only one base separates this from a far larger clonotype, so it likely reflects a read error.

The CDR3 consists of 15 residues. Germline values: CDR1 MNHEY, CDR2 SVGAGI. Produced via immunoSEQ multiplex PCR; TCRdb's table is partial and in-frame only. Among roughly 500,000 clones listed, roughly 80% were seen once. The sample comprised PBMCs. This receptor was taken from a woman aged 40 to 55 in good health. Some clones in this sample may be carry-over from other donors' samples. The rearrangement links TRBV6-5 to TRBJ2-4, with TRBD2 identical over 10 bases. This chain's CDR3 is CAGSVIAGGVNIQYF. DNA of the CDR3: TGTGCCGGCAGTGTGATAGCGGGAGGAGTAAACATTCAGTACTTC.